These T cell receptor beta chains were read from a single sample in a study of cytomegalovirus exposure and HLA in healthy donors. Sequencing was performed with immunoSEQ multiplex PCR; in TCRdb, only in-frame clones are kept and a portion is missing. The repertoire holds about 200,000 clones, approximately 86% seen once, with 1.5% to 2% in the top ten. Sequencing input: PBMCs. These receptors were collected from a woman in her late teens or twenties in good health and CMV-seronegative. Each CDR3 is given without its conserved first and last residue. The order of the fields is V gene, clone size, CDR3 protein. Not every row has a clone size; where given, it reads once, few, many or a size class.

V gene: TRBV5-1
clone size: -
CDR3 protein: ASSLLLAGEGEQF

V gene: TRBV5-8
clone size: -
CDR3 protein: ASSSRIPTGEYH

V gene: TRBV6-5
clone size: few
CDR3 protein: ASSYEGGDSTEAF

V gene: TRBV27
clone size: -
CDR3 protein: ASSLSGTGAI

V gene: TRBV11-3
clone size: once
CDR3 protein: ASSQGSPGSPLH

V gene: TRBV6-4
clone size: -
CDR3 protein: ASSDSGTSNTEAF

V gene: TRBV2
clone size: -
CDR3 protein: ASSEAPGGGAETQY

V gene: TRBV28
clone size: -
CDR3 protein: ASSLDYGTGHYGYT

V gene: TRBV5-1
clone size: -
CDR3 protein: ASSTSGTEGEQF

V gene: TRBV9
clone size: -
CDR3 protein: ASSPGRLYGYT

V gene: TRBV6-5
clone size: -
CDR3 protein: ASSNEQAGSFEAF

V gene: TRBV7-9
clone size: -
CDR3 protein: ASSRPRGGQIYNEQF

V gene: TRBV27
clone size: -
CDR3 protein: ASSLSAGASSYNSPLH

V gene: TRBV2
clone size: few
CDR3 protein: ASRDLGLAQETQY

V gene: TRBV11-2
clone size: -
CDR3 protein: ASAETGGRRDTQY

V gene: TRBV28
clone size: -
CDR3 protein: ASRPGGGTGELF

V gene: TRBV6-6
clone size: -
CDR3 protein: ASSAGRSRTEAF

V gene: TRBV6-4
clone size: -
CDR3 protein: ASSGTPGTGELF

V gene: TRBV15
clone size: -
CDR3 protein: ATSIAGSGTGELF

V gene: TRBV13
clone size: -
CDR3 protein: ASRTREGYSPLH

V gene: TRBV7-2
clone size: -
CDR3 protein: ASSPPGNSYNSPLH

V gene: TRBV14
clone size: -
CDR3 protein: ASSQDEGRNTQY

V gene: TRBV7-6
clone size: -
CDR3 protein: ASSDKTGNYEQY

V gene: TRBV4-3
clone size: -
CDR3 protein: ASSPTSAGALHEQY

V gene: TRBV7-6
clone size: -
CDR3 protein: ASSRSAGGAYEQY

V gene: TRBV19
clone size: -
CDR3 protein: ASRPTGGTGELF

V gene: TRBV5-1
clone size: -
CDR3 protein: ASSPGPAGSSYEQY

V gene: TRBV30
clone size: -
CDR3 protein: AWSARLAGVRLASYEQY

V gene: TRBV28
clone size: -
CDR3 protein: ASSFYGLGYT

V gene: TRBV29-1
clone size: -
CDR3 protein: SVGGDFYYT

V gene: TRBV10-3
clone size: -
CDR3 protein: AIKGTSGNVPF

V gene: TRBV29-1
clone size: -
CDR3 protein: SVEADSSYEQY

V gene: TRBV28
clone size: -
CDR3 protein: ASSLPGTVNTEAF

V gene: TRBV30
clone size: -
CDR3 protein: ALREGPGNTIY

V gene: TRBV5-6
clone size: -
CDR3 protein: ASSEGGVNLISSYEQY

V gene: TRBV21-1
clone size: -
CDR3 protein: ASSKVEPTSGRGTSTDTQY

V gene: TRBV11-1
clone size: -
CDR3 protein: ASSLGQGGYNEQF

V gene: TRBV2
clone size: -
CDR3 protein: ASLGDILNEQY

V gene: TRBV11-2
clone size: -
CDR3 protein: ASSLAAYSYEQY

V gene: TRBV6-1
clone size: -
CDR3 protein: ASRLGAGGPNEQF

V gene: TRBV7-2
clone size: -
CDR3 protein: ASSPRHVEAF

V gene: TRBV2
clone size: -
CDR3 protein: ASRVDSTYEQY

V gene: TRBV27
clone size: few
CDR3 protein: ASRHGGITEAF

V gene: TRBV10-1
clone size: -
CDR3 protein: ASSESAQGGPLRDGYT

V gene: TRBV4-1
clone size: -
CDR3 protein: ASSQPAGEQY

V gene: TRBV30
clone size: -
CDR3 protein: AWSRDNWVEQY

V gene: TRBV28
clone size: -
CDR3 protein: ASSPQGAYGYT

V gene: TRBV18
clone size: -
CDR3 protein: ASSRGQDYGYT